Listed below are T cell receptor beta chains from one sample, sequenced in a study of blood T cell repertoires in COVID-19. The assay was immunoSEQ multiplex PCR, and TCRdb's table has in-frame clones only and misses some. Of nearly 90,000 clones detected, 88% appear once; the ten largest clones hold around 10%. Sample: peripheral blood. These receptors were taken from an elderly man with acute or convalescent COVID-19. Each CDR3 is given with its conserved first and last residue. D genes are given only for firm matches. Expanded clones get a size class; other rows say once, few or many, or leave the size out.

V,length,size,J,D,CDR3,DNA
TRBV2,15,.,TRBJ2-3,TRBD1,CASSPGQGGTDTQYF,TGTGCCAGCAGTCCTGGACAGGGAGGCACAGATACGCAGTATTTT
TRBV18,13,.,TRBJ1-1,.,CASSPLSGTEAFF,TGTGCCAGCTCACCCCTCTCCGGCACTGAAGCTTTCTTT
TRBV30,12,once,TRBJ2-5,.,CAWSLSGETQYF,TGTGCCTGGAGTCTTTCAGGGGAGACCCAGTACTTC
TRBV11-2,18,.,TRBJ1-2,TRBD1,CASSLRSGQGANFNGYTF,TGTGCCAGCAGCCTAAGGTCGGGACAGGGGGCGAACTTCAATGGCTACACCTTC
TRBV7-9,13,.,TRBJ1-2,.,CASSLSSEIGYTF,TGTGCCAGCAGCTTATCTTCCGAGATTGGCTACACCTTC
TRBV2,14,.,TRBJ1-5,.,CASSEQGISQPQHF,TGTGCCAGCAGTGAACAGGGGATCAGTCAGCCCCAGCATTTT
TRBV5-1,13,.,TRBJ1-2,.,CASSRQEAYGYTF,TGCGCCAGCAGCCGACAGGAGGCCTATGGCTACACCTTC
TRBV29-1,13,few,TRBJ1-5,TRBD1,CSAQGDGNQPQHF,TGCAGCGCACAGGGGGACGGCAATCAGCCCCAGCATTTT
TRBV28,14,.,TRBJ1-1,.,CASTLGGMNTEAFF,TGTGCCAGCACCTTAGGGGGTATGAACACTGAAGCTTTCTTT
TRBV4-3,16,.,TRBJ2-2,TRBD2,CASSLGLAGGTGELFF,TGCGCCAGCAGCCTCGGACTAGCGGGAGGTACCGGGGAGCTGTTTTTT
TRBV5-1,14,.,TRBJ1-2,TRBD1,CASSLTGGNYGYTF,TGCGCCAGCAGCCTTACAGGGGGCAACTATGGCTACACCTTC
TRBV19,16,.,TRBJ1-1,.,CATQPERQPVNTEAFF,TGTGCCACCCAGCCCGAGAGACAGCCAGTGAACACTGAAGCTTTCTTT
TRBV29-1,12,.,TRBJ1-1,.,CSVVRGNTEAFF,TGCAGCGTTGTCAGGGGGAACACTGAAGCTTTCTTT
TRBV28,15,.,TRBJ2-7,TRBD2,CASSSPSSGDYEQYF,TGTGCCAGCAGTTCTCCGTCTAGCGGGGACTACGAGCAGTACTTC
TRBV11-3,11,.,TRBJ1-2,.,CASSFLDGYTF,TGTGCCAGCAGCTTCCTTGATGGCTACACCTTC
TRBV4-2,13,.,TRBJ1-2,.,CASSQQKTDGYTF,TGTGCCAGCAGCCAGCAAAAGACAGACGGCTACACCTTC
TRBV7-8,14,.,TRBJ2-7,TRBD2,CASSVRLADNTQYF,TGTGCCAGCAGCGTAAGACTAGCGGACAACACGCAGTACTTC
TRBV7-3,15,.,TRBJ2-1,TRBD2,CASSLGGTSVYEQFF,TGTGCCAGCAGCTTAGGCGGGACTAGCGTCTATGAGCAGTTCTTC
TRBV7-3,13,.,TRBJ1-1,TRBD1,CASRGQLNTEAFF,TGTGCCAGCAGGGGACAGCTGAACACTGAAGCTTTCTTT
TRBV11-2,13,few,TRBJ2-7,TRBD1,CASSPGTGFEQYF,TGTGCCAGCAGCCCCGGGACAGGGTTCGAGCAGTACTTC
TRBV11-2,15,.,TRBJ1-1,TRBD1,CASSTLGQGNTEAFF,TGTGCCAGCAGCACCCTGGGACAGGGAAACACTGAAGCTTTCTTT
TRBV4-3,14,.,TRBJ1-5,TRBD1,CASSQTGANQPQHF,TGCGCCAGCAGCCAAACAGGGGCAAATCAGCCCCAGCATTTT
TRBV28,14,few,TRBJ2-7,TRBD1,CASSLPDRAYEQYF,TGTGCCAGCAGCCTCCCGGACAGGGCCTACGAGCAGTACTTC
TRBV6-5,15,.,TRBJ1-5,.,CASSIHDISNQPQHF,TGTGCCAGCAGCATCCACGACATTAGCAATCAGCCCCAGCATTTT
TRBV6-5,13,.,TRBJ1-5,TRBD1,CASRGQGDQPQHF,TGTGCCAGCAGAGGACAGGGGGATCAGCCCCAGCATTTT
TRBV3-1/TRBV3-2,15,.,TRBJ2-4,TRBD2,CASSQRTGLANIQYF,TGTGCCAGCAGCCAGAGGACGGGACTAGCAAACATTCAGTACTTC
TRBV6-6,14,.,TRBJ2-5,TRBD2,CASSPRGGQETQYF,TGTGCCAGCAGTCCCCGGGGGGGCCAAGAGACCCAGTACTTC
TRBV7-3,16,.,TRBJ2-1,TRBD1,CASSPLDRGLINEQFF,TGTGCCAGCAGCCCCCTGGACAGGGGGCTAATTAATGAGCAGTTCTTC
TRBV18,17,.,TRBJ1-3,TRBD1,CASSPRTGGISGNTIYF,TGTGCCAGCTCACCCCGGACAGGGGGGATTTCTGGAAACACCATATATTTT
TRBV6-5,15,once,TRBJ2-2,TRBD1,CASSTTGKNTGELFF,TGTGCCAGCAGTACGACAGGGAAGAACACCGGGGAGCTGTTTTTT
TRBV7-9,15,.,TRBJ2-1,.,CASSNGTPAYNEQFF,TGTGCCAGCAGCAACGGGACTCCAGCTTACAATGAGCAGTTCTTC
TRBV29-1,12,.,TRBJ1-2,TRBD1,CSVEDRGDGYTF,TGCAGCGTTGAAGACAGGGGGGATGGCTACACCTTC
TRBV7-9,17,.,TRBJ1-1,.,CAIHAPTRAGDSTEAFF,TGTGCCATCCACGCCCCGACGAGGGCGGGCGATTCCACTGAAGCTTTCTTT
TRBV18,14,.,TRBJ2-6,.,CASSSLSGANVLTF,TGTGCCAGCTCATCCCTCTCTGGGGCCAACGTCCTGACTTTC
TRBV3-1/TRBV3-2,14,.,TRBJ1-6,.,CASSQGQDNSPLHF,TGTGCCAGCAGCCAAGGGCAAGATAATTCACCCCTCCACTTT
TRBV12-3/TRBV12-4,12,.,TRBJ1-2,TRBD1,CASSRDRSGYTF,TGTGCCAGCAGCCGGGACAGGAGCGGCTACACCTTC
TRBV5-1,14,.,TRBJ1-5,TRBD1,CASREGQGGQPQHF,TGCGCCAGCAGGGAAGGACAGGGAGGCCAGCCCCAGCATTTT
TRBV28,16,.,TRBJ1-1,.,CASSLFPTALNTEAFF,TGTGCCAGCAGTTTATTCCCGACAGCGTTAAACACTGAAGCTTTCTTT
TRBV7-6,17,.,TRBJ1-5,TRBD1,CASSLDLGDRAGQPQHF,TGTGCCAGCAGCTTAGACCTAGGGGACAGGGCAGGCCAGCCCCAGCATTTT
TRBV9,15,.,TRBJ2-2,TRBD2,CASSSSSGRPGELFF,TGTGCCAGCAGCTCGTCTAGCGGGAGACCCGGGGAGCTGTTTTTT
TRBV4-2,18,once,TRBJ2-5,TRBD2,CASSPGGIALTLQETQYF,TGTGCCAGCAGCCCCGGGGGGATAGCGCTGACCCTCCAAGAGACCCAGTACTTC
TRBV18,18,.,TRBJ1-3,TRBD1,CASSPLRGGQGLGNTIYF,TGTGCCAGCTCACCACTCCGGGGAGGACAGGGGCTAGGAAACACCATATATTTT
TRBV19,16,.,TRBJ2-1,TRBD1,CASSMRTGAQRNEQFF,TGTGCCAGTAGTATGAGAACAGGGGCTCAAAGGAATGAGCAGTTCTTC
TRBV5-1,17,few,TRBJ1-6,.,CASSLVVSDYYNSPLHF,TGCGCCAGCAGCTTGGTCGTGTCAGACTACTATAATTCACCCCTCCACTTT
TRBV28,13,.,TRBJ1-5,.,CASSPTGGQPQHF,TGTGCCAGCAGTCCCACAGGCGGACAGCCCCAGCATTTT
TRBV5-4,16,.,TRBJ1-2,TRBD1,CASSSRLGQDRYGYTF,TGTGCCAGCAGCTCCCGATTGGGACAGGACCGCTATGGCTACACCTTC
TRBV5-1,17,.,TRBJ1-4,.,CASSLVSGTRGNEKLFF,TGCGCCAGCAGCTTGGTTTCGGGGACCCGGGGGAATGAAAAACTGTTTTTT
TRBV7-2,17,.,TRBJ2-1,TRBD2,CASSLELAGGPAVRQFF,TGTGCCAGCAGCTTAGAGCTAGCGGGAGGGCCAGCGGTTAGACAGTTCTTC
TRBV29-1,15,.,TRBJ2-5,TRBD2,CSVLLLAGGGETQYF,TGCAGCGTCCTCCTACTAGCGGGAGGAGGAGAGACCCAGTACTTC
TRBV6-2/TRBV6-3,18,.,TRBJ1-5,.,CASSDYQRPAGVSWPQHF,TGTGCCAGCAGTGACTACCAACGTCCGGCGGGGGTCTCATGGCCCCAGCATTTT
TRBV30,12,.,TRBJ1-1,.,CAWTPSDTEAFF,TGTGCCTGGACTCCAAGCGACACTGAAGCTTTCTTT
TRBV2,14,.,TRBJ2-7,TRBD1,CASSLGQGPYEQYF,TGTGCCAGCTCACTAGGACAGGGACCCTACGAGCAGTACTTC
TRBV5-4,14,.,TRBJ1-1,.,CASSLVSRDTEAFF,TGTGCCAGCAGCTTGGTGAGCAGGGACACTGAAGCTTTCTTT
TRBV24-1,16,.,TRBJ1-2,.,CATSERIAAFHYGYTF,TGTGCCACCAGTGAGAGAATAGCGGCTTTTCACTATGGCTACACCTTC
TRBV15,14,.,TRBJ1-2,.,CATSRDGAIYGYTF,TGTGCCACCAGCAGAGATGGGGCTATCTATGGCTACACCTTC
TRBV28,15,.,TRBJ1-1,.,CASSPGQTVNTEAFF,TGTGCCAGCAGTCCAGGACAGACCGTGAACACTGAAGCTTTCTTT
TRBV6-5,11,.,TRBJ1-2,.,CASRGRGGYTF,TGTGCCAGCAGGGGGCGAGGTGGCTACACCTTC